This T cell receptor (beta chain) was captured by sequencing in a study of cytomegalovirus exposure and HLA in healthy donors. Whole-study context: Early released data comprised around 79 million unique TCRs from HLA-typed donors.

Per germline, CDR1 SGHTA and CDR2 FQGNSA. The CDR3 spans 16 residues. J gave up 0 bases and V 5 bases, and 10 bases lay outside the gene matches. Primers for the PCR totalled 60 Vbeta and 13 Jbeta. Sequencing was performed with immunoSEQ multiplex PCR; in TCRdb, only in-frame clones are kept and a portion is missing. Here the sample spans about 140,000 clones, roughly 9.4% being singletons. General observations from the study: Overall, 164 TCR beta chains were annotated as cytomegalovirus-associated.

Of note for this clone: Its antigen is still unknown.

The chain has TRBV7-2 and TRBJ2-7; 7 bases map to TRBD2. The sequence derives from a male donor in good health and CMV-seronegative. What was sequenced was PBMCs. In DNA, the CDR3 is TGTGCCAGCAGCCCCGGATGGGGGGGGAGCTCCTACGAGCAGTACTTC. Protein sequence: CASSPGWGGSSYEQYF.